The source of this TCR beta chain is a study of shared clonotypes between healthy human individuals. In the study overall: CD4 naive and CD4 memory each took three plates per donor, while CD8 naive took two and CD8 memory one.

The length of the CDR3 is 14 residues. Deletions cut 3 bases from V and 6 bases from J, with 12 bases between. Germline V CDR1 and CDR2: LNHDA, SQIVND (reference sequence). Naive CD8 cells lacked CD45RO, underwent positive selection for CCR7 and left out terminally differentiated effector memory CD45RA+ cells. None of the donors, who were healthy HIV-negative adults, had recently had acute infections or vaccinations. Nashville, Tennessee was home to all donors, who were Caucasian adults. The assay was immunoSEQ multiplex PCR, and TCRdb's table has in-frame clones only and misses some. The table lists over 2,000,000 clones, 93% of them singletons. Concerning this clone itself: The antigen is not known. The same CDR3 arises from other DNA sequences in this sample as well.

General study points: In this cohort, only blood was sampled, and tissue repertoires likely differ.

The chain recombines TRBV19 with TRBJ1-5; D is uncertain. Sequencing input: naive CD8+ T cells from PBMCs. The clonotype was recovered from a man younger than 35 in good health. Some clones in this sample may be carry-over from other donors' samples. In nucleotides, the CDR3 is TGTGCCAGTAGTATTCGGGATTCGGGTCAGCCCCAGCATTTT. The encoded protein is CASSIRDSGQPQHF.